This section outlines one TCR beta chain sequence together with its context. Sequencing of TCR beta drew on CD8+ and CD4+ T cells from blood. Reverse transcription of about 0.5 to 1 ug RNA used random hexamers. Each CDR3 protein gets one entry after TCRdb re-called the immunoSEQ multiplex PCR reads with MiXCR. This table holds just over 80,000 distinct CDR3 sequences, about 94% found once. The data were obtained in a study of CD8 T cells in Susac syndrome. The germline V gene encodes CDR1 SEHNR and CDR2 FQNEAQ (reference sequence). With 1 base removed from V and 4 bases from J, the gap between germline ends came to 11 bases. The CDR3 is made up of 15 amino acids.

This chain joins TRBV7-9 and TRBJ2-1, with D possibly being TRBD1 (5 bases). The material sequenced was CD8+ T cells from PBMCs. The sequence was collected from a human donor in good health. CDR3 loop: CASSLGQTKYNEQFF. CDR3 coding DNA: TGTGCCAGCAGCTTAGGACAGACCAAGTACAATGAGCAGTTCTTC.